This TCR beta chain was captured in a study of shared clonotypes between healthy human individuals (dated by TCRdb to about 2020). Regarding the study in general: The cohort included three men and two women between 18 and 49 years of age. Blood TCR repertoires of four to six healthy adults were deeply sequenced to estimate repertoire size and the extent of clonotype sharing between individuals. Per donor, three plates each were used for CD4 naive and CD4 memory, two for CD8 naive, and one for CD8 memory. Each donor's leukapheresis produced roughly between roughly 0.85 and 9.5 billion PBMCs. To increase sequencing depth and limit assay-specific biases, TCR repertoire library preparation and sequencing were carried out by different laboratories using diverse techniques. Overall results and qualifications from the work: The genetic and exposure-history diversity represented was limited by the small number of donors. Rarefaction of sorted-subset datasets indicated incomplete sequencing despite the large sequencing depth. Compared with non-shared clonotypes, clonotypes shared by all four sorted-subset donors had higher generation probabilities. Around 5% of naive CD4, more than 3% of naive CD8, approximately 2.2% of memory CD4, and 0.35% to 0.5% of memory CD8 clonotypes were shared across several donors. Pairwise subsampling indicated that sequencing depth was expected to affect the degree of clonotype sharing among donors. Naive subsets generally had larger estimated clonotype richness than memory subsets did. Sampling was restricted to blood, and TCR repertoires in tissues likely differ from the TCR repertoires found in blood.

TCR CDR3 regions were amplified from genomic DNA by multiplex PCR using the deep immunoSEQ assay. Extracted genomic DNA from each cell subset was spread evenly across all wells of several immunoSEQ 96-well plates, with each plate serving as a replicate. For sorted subsets, about 200 ng genomic DNA, equal to 25,000 to 35,000 T cell genomes, was loaded into each replicate PCR. Purified libraries were quantified with a Qubit 3.0 fluorometer, sized on a Bioanalyzer 2100, and re-quantified with the KAPA Library Quantification kit. A separate single-read 150-cycle Illumina NextSeq 550 flow cell was used to sequence each immunoSEQ 96-well plate. The authors processed their data as follows. Because the immunoSEQ output included only junctional sequences and no quality scores, the filtering could not be the same as the filtering used for full-length reads. To assign V/J genes and CDR3, sequences were annotated against IMGT germline references using PyIR, a Python wrapper for IgBLAST v1.9. Reads were removed for weak V/J assignments (E-value above 1e-6), missing CDR3, stop codons, out-of-frame junctions, or ambiguous translated residues. V3J clonotypes were defined as sequences sharing an identical inferred V gene, J gene, and CDR3 amino acid sequence. To compute the percentage overlap between repertoires, the number of shared unique clonotypes was divided by the size of the smaller repertoire. Three approaches were used to assess repertoire richness: RTK rarefaction, the Chao1 estimator, and Recon v2.1 estimates of unobserved clonotypes. Generation probabilities for all TCRbeta clonotypes obtained by the gDNA method from a handful of donors were computed using OLGA. The table comes from immuneACCESS by way of TCRdb, which keeps in-frame sequences with V and J called. Part of the clones is missing from these tables; in studies checked, under half for an unresolved V gene and the rest for unknown reasons. That table is the source of V, J and clone size, and D and trimming were worked out from the DNA. This sample has around 700,000 clones in its table, and approximately 75% of those were observed once. Together, the top ten hold approximately 1.8% of the sample.

V is cut back by 4 bases and J by 4 bases, with 6 bases in the junction unmatched. The CDR3 covers 14 residues, taking in both the cysteine and the phenylalanine. Just the 42-base CDR3 DNA is kept, in frame starting at base 1. The germline V gene (reference sequence) yields SGHNT for CDR1 and YYREEE for CDR2. Note on this clone: Its antigen is unknown. No much larger clone exists at a distance of one base, and base qualities are not known.

The donors were healthy, HIV-negative adults with no recently reported acute infections or vaccinations. Every donor was a Caucasian adult residing in Nashville, Tennessee, USA. Magnetic negative selection was used to enrich CD4+ T cells, after which naive cells were positively selected on CD45RA and the negative fraction became the memory subset. After blood collection by leukapheresis, PBMCs were isolated using Ficoll-Histopaque density gradient centrifugation and then cryopreserved in the vapor phase of liquid nitrogen. Analytical flow cytometry was used to check the purity and quantity of each magnetically sorted T cell population. Genomic DNA was isolated from every sorted fraction and measured by UV absorbance on a Nanodrop 2000c.

The rearranged chain carries TRBV5-4 and TRBJ2-7, and 9 junctional nucleotides match TRBD1. The sequence came from a woman in her thirties in good health. The sequencing input was memory CD4+ T cells sorted from blood. Explained via the paper, the cell subset or site label denotes: CD45RA-negative fraction. For the CDR3, the sequence is CASSGRDREYEQYF. The base sequence is TGTGCCAGCAGCGGCCGGGACAGGGAGTACGAGCAGTACTTC.